One T cell receptor beta chain is described in this entry. The sample originates from a study of Graves' ophthalmopathy and Graves' hyperthyroidism. Study-wide context: Cases classed as stable hyperthyroidism had no ophthalmopathy within 18 months of follow-up.

The study amplified TCR beta CDR3 regions using RNA transcripts. RT-PCR was first run with HTBI primers, then multiplex PCR in a second round. Via MiXCR, TCRdb re-called the multiplex PCR reads, giving one row per CDR3 protein. The sample has about 1.1 million distinct CDR3 sequences, about two fifths seen once; the top ten hold roughly 11%. Hyperthyroidism patients, all newly diagnosed, had under 2 months' duration and ages of 18 to 65. This CDR3 has 15 amino acids. The germline V gene has CDR1 DFQATT and CDR2 SNEGSKA (reference sequence). Unmatched junction bases numbered 9, after V lost 3 bases and J lost 5 bases.

The sample consisted of peripheral blood or thyroid tissue (not recorded which). The V call is TRBV20-1, the J call TRBJ2-5; 10 bases are a match to TRBD2. This clonotype was sampled from an adult man with Graves' hyperthyroidism. CDR3 residues: CSARSGRGTGETQYF. The CDR3 DNA follows: TGCAGTGCTAGGAGCGGGAGGGGGACGGGGGAGACCCAGTACTTC.